This T cell receptor beta chain was sequenced during a study of T-cell reconstitution after alpha-beta-depleted transplantation in children. Unique molecular identifiers tagged the TCRbeta library. TCRdb re-called the PCR reads with MiXCR, one entry per CDR3 protein. The table includes some 300,000 distinct CDR3 sequences, over 9% detected once. This clonotype was picked up many times. The junction had 15 bases not matched to a gene; V was cut back by 4 bases and J by 5 bases. Germline V CDR1 and CDR2: MNHEY, SMNVEV (reference sequence). The CDR3 length is 18 residues. This chain joins TRBV27 and TRBJ2-3, with 10 bases that match TRBD2. Specimen: PBMCs, collected before TCRalphabeta/CD19-depleted stem cell transplant. The sequence derives from a boy under two years old with acute myeloid leukemia, due to receive a stem cell transplant. The CDR3 DNA reads TGTGCCAGCAGTTCGACGCAAAGCGGGGGGGTGCCGAGAGATACGCAGTATTTT. It is translated as CASSSTQSGGVPRDTQYF.